The clone carrying this T cell receptor beta chain was counted only a few times. Its antigen is still unknown. The CDR3 is made up of 16 amino acids. CDR1 SEHNR and CDR2 FQNEAQ come from the germline V gene (reference sequence). The V gene end was trimmed by 3 bases and the J gene end by 8 bases; junction bases not matched to a gene: 7. The sample is drawn from a study of cytomegalovirus exposure and HLA in healthy donors. Every donor was a healthy person donating bone marrow. Both 60 Vbeta primers and 13 Jbeta primers went into the PCR. Repertoires were generated with immunoSEQ multiplex PCR, while TCRdb's copy carries only in-frame clones and drops some. Of about 140,000 clones in the sample, 60% to 80% were seen once. Study findings and constraints: In a later analysis, HLA-C alleles had the fewest associated TCRs, DRB1 alleles the most.

The source is a female donor in good health and CMV-seronegative. V gene TRBV7-9 combines with J gene TRBJ1-4, with 12 bases fitting TRBD1. Sequencing was performed on PBMCs. The DNA of the CDR3 is TGTGCCAGCAGCTTTACCACCGGGACAGGGGGCGAAAAACTGTTTTTT. Its translation: CASSFTTGTGGEKLFF. Full variable domain (missing parts from reference TRBV7-9 and TRBJ1-4): DTGVSQNPRHKITKRGQNVTFRCDPISEHNRLYWYRQTLGQGPEFLTYFQNEAQLEKSRLLSDRFSAERPKGSFSTLEIQRTEQGDSAMYLCASSFTTGTGGEKLFFGSGTQLSVL.